Presented here are 18 T cell receptor beta chains from one specimen sequenced in a study of beta chain features in type 1 diabetes. All of the isolated RNA was reverse transcribed, so expressed TCRB transcripts were sequenced. Here immunoSEQ multiplex PCR was the method, and the copy in TCRdb shows in-frame clones only, minus some. The sample comprises 350,000 to 400,000 clones, over 12% of which are singletons, and around 0.02% rests with the top ten. What was sequenced was naive CD4+ T cells from blood. The receptors stem from a woman aged 18-35 years in good health.

A few counts support this clone. The V and J genes are TRBV30 and TRBJ2-1, with TRBD2 matching 8 bases. The CDR3 consists of 13 residues. V lost 3 bases and J lost 9; bases outside the gene matches: 7. Germline V gives CDR1 GTSNPN, CDR2 SVGIG (reference sequence). In DNA form, the CDR3 reads TGTGCCTGGAGCGATAGCGGGATTCCTGAGCAGTTCTTC. Translated: CAWSDSGIPEQFF.

The chain recombines TRBV5-4 with TRBJ2-1; TRBD2 agrees at 14 bases. The CDR3 has 19 residues. V shed 4 bases, J shed 3 bases, and the junction held 12 bases outside the gene matches. The V gene's germline CDR1 is SGHNT and CDR2 YYREEE (reference sequence). CDR3 sequence: CASSPHGTSGSWGYNEQFF. CDR3 DNA: TGTGCCAGCAGCCCTCATGGGACTAGCGGGAGTTGGGGCTACAATGAGCAGTTCTTC.

This clone was seen just once. The rearrangement links TRBV16 to TRBJ2-7, with D possibly matching TRBD2 (6 bases). Germline lookup yields CDR1 KGHSY and CDR2 FQNENV. CDR3 length: 14 amino acids. V lost 1 base, J lost 5 bases, and 12 bases lay in between. The CDR3 sequence: CASSQLRGSNEQYF. In DNA form, the CDR3 reads TGTGCCAGCAGCCAATTACGGGGGAGTAACGAGCAGTACTTC.

This sequence joins TRBV30 and TRBJ2-7; 7 bases agree with TRBD2. J lost 2 bases, V lost 0 bases, and 7 bases had no gene match. The CDR3 is 15 residues long. Per germline, CDR1 GTSNPN and CDR2 SVGIG (reference sequence). CDR3 coding DNA: TGTGCCTGGAGTGTTCGGGGGAGGGCCCCCTACGAGCAGTACTTC. It encodes CAWSVRGRAPYEQYF.

V and J are TRBV2 and TRBJ2-5, with TRBD1 matching over 9 bases. Germline V CDR1 and CDR2: SNHLY, FYNNEI. The CDR3 contains 14 residues. Trimming removed 11 bases from V and 5 bases from J; junction bases left unmatched: 12. The CDR3, as DNA: TGTGCCGGGAGATCCGGGACAGGGACGGAGACCCAGTACTTC. Encoded protein: CAGRSGTGTETQYF.

This clone has just a few counts. J is TRBJ2-1 and V is TRBV5-6; weak D call: TRBD2 (6 bases). The CDR3 runs 15 residues. V was clipped by 4 bases and J by 7 bases, with 18 bases between them. Per the germline V gene, CDR1 is SGHDT and CDR2 is YYEEEE. The CDR3 spells CASSRGVAALNEQFF. The CDR3 bases are TGTGCCAGCAGCCGAGGAGTAGCGGCCTTAAATGAGCAGTTCTTC.

The V gene is TRBV29-1, the J gene TRBJ2-4; 7 positions agree with TRBD1. Germline V gives CDR1 SQVTM, CDR2 ANQGSEA. The CDR3 is 12 residues long. Losses at the gene ends were 8 bases for V and 1 base for J; bases not matched to a gene: 2. This chain's CDR3 is CSCRGAKNIQYF. In DNA, the CDR3 is TGCAGCTGCAGGGGGGCCAAAAACATTCAGTACTTC.

The J gene is TRBJ1-2, the V gene TRBV6-5; the match to TRBD1 covers 7 bases. Trimming at V came to 7 bases and at J to 4 bases, leaving 6 bases not matched to a gene. Germline V gene lookup returns CDR1 MNHEY and CDR2 SVGAGI. The CDR3 spans 13 residues. The CDR3 DNA reads TGTGCCAGCACCATGGGACAGACCTATGGCTACACCTTC. Protein product: CASTMGQTYGYTF.

This clone was seen more than once but under ten times. This chain links TRBV15 with TRBJ2-1; 7 bases map to TRBD1. CDR1 is LNHNV and CDR2 is YYDKDF in the germline V gene (reference sequence). Trimming removed 8 bases from V and 9 bases from J; junction bases left unmatched: 7. The CDR3 loop spans 12 amino acids. The chain's CDR3 is CATARQGSEQFF. The CDR3 DNA follows: TGTGCCACCGCAAGACAGGGAAGTGAGCAGTTCTTC.

J is TRBJ2-7 and V is TRBV18; TRBD2 matches at 10 bases. CDR3 length equals 15 residues. The junction had 6 bases not matched to a gene; V was cut back by 5 bases and J by 2 bases. Germline V CDR1 and CDR2: KGHSH, LQKENI. This chain's CDR3 is CASSALAGETYEQYF. CDR3 DNA: TGTGCCAGCTCAGCCCTAGCGGGAGAAACCTACGAGCAGTACTTC.

Note on this clone: Other DNA sequences in the same sample also yield this CDR3. The chain couples TRBV9 to TRBJ1-2; D is uncertain. Germline V CDR1 and CDR2: SGDLS, YYNGEE. V dropped 1 base and J dropped 2 bases, with 6 bases sitting between them. The CDR3 is 13 residues long. The DNA for the CDR3 is TGTGCCAGCAGCGTAACGGGGAACTATGGCTACACCTTC. Encoded protein: CASSVTGNYGYTF.

This clone was counted only a few times. The chain combines TRBV19 with TRBJ1-5; maybe TRBD1 (5 bases). The germline gives CDR1 LNHDA, CDR2 SQIVND (reference sequence). V was pared by 10 bases and J by 0 bases, with 16 bases between. CDR3 length: 15 residues. The CDR3 coding sequence is TGTGCCACCACCGGGGGAGCGTATAGCAATCAGCCCCAGCATTTT. Its translation is CATTGGAYSNQPQHF.

This clone was counted only a few times. The V gene is TRBV29-1, the J gene TRBJ2-7; 7 bases line up with TRBD1. The CDR3 is 13 amino acids. Looked up from germline, CDR1 is SQVTM and CDR2 is ANQGSEA. J gave up 1 base and V 4 bases, and 4 bases lay outside the gene matches. Here the CDR3 reads CSVVRDSSYEQYF. The CDR3 coding sequence is TGCAGCGTTGTAAGGGACAGTTCCTACGAGCAGTACTTC.

The rearrangement joins TRBV9 to TRBJ2-1; 10 nucleotides agree with TRBD2. CDR1 is SGDLS, CDR2 YYNGEE, per germline. The V segment lost 0 bases and the J segment 1 base; nucleotides outside the gene matches: 7. The CDR3 has 18 amino acids. The CDR3 here is CASSVGVSGRNSYNEQFF. Written as DNA, the CDR3 is TGTGCCAGCAGCGTAGGGGTTAGCGGGAGGAATTCCTACAATGAGCAGTTCTTC.

This clone was counted between two and nine times. Other DNA sequences in this sample translate to the same CDR3. The chain recombines TRBV30 with TRBJ2-7, with a tentative D call TRBD1 (6 bases). The CDR3 covers 12 residues. CDR1 and CDR2 from the germline V gene are GTSNPN and SVGIG (reference sequence). V was clipped by 3 bases and J by 4 bases, with 10 bases between them. In nucleotides, the CDR3 is TGTGCCTGGAGCCAACAGGGTTACGAGCAGTACTTC. This encodes CAWSQQGYEQYF.

The rearrangement links TRBV7-9 to TRBJ1-4; D call uncertain. Per germline, CDR1 SEHNR and CDR2 FQNEAQ (reference sequence). Trimming cost V 5 bases and J 0 bases, with 16 bases left between them. There are 17 residues in the CDR3. CDR3 in amino acids: CASSVSQGRATNEKLFF. The CDR3 DNA is TGTGCCAGCAGCGTGTCTCAAGGGAGAGCAACTAATGAAAAACTGTTTTTT.

This clone has only a few counts. The rearrangement uses TRBV28 and TRBJ1-5; 10 bases agree with TRBD1. This CDR3 region has 14 residues. The V segment lost 4 bases and the J segment 5 bases; nucleotides outside the gene matches: 2. CDR1 MDHEN and CDR2 SYDVKM come from the germline V gene. CDR3 nucleotides: TGTGCCAGCAGTTCGACAGGGGGCTATCAGCCCCAGCATTTT. Its protein is CASSSTGGYQPQHF.

This clone was counted a few times. The rearrangement joins TRBV14 to TRBJ1-2; tentative D call: TRBD1 (6 bases). There are 13 residues in the CDR3. V shed 1 base and J shed 6 bases, with 9 bases lying between them. Per germline, CDR1 SGHDN and CDR2 FVKESK. The CDR3 DNA reads as TGTGCCAGCAGCCAAGGTCCAGGGGATGGCTACACCTTC. This translates into CASSQGPGDGYTF.